This T cell receptor beta chain is from a study of shared clonotypes between healthy human individuals. Study-wide points: Relative to clonotypes present in all four donors, those not shared had lower generation probabilities.

V was trimmed by 2 bases and J by 2 bases, leaving 7 bases between them. The germline CDR1 and CDR2 sequences are SGHKS and YYEKEE (reference sequence). This CDR3 is 13 amino acids long. This clone was seen at least ten times. No antigen is known for it. Clones were sequenced by immunoSEQ multiplex PCR, and TCRdb holds only the in-frame ones, with some missing. Of 950,000 to 1,100,000 clones in the sample, approximately 68% were seen once. The chain employs TRBV5-5 and TRBJ1-2; D is unresolved. The specimen sequenced was memory CD4+ T cells sorted from blood. Specified subset: CD45RA-negative fraction. The TCR was taken from a man aged 18 to 35 in good health. The CDR3 sequence: CASSFGGNYGYTF. The CDR3 coding sequence is TGTGCCAGCAGCTTCGGTGGGAACTATGGCTACACCTTC.